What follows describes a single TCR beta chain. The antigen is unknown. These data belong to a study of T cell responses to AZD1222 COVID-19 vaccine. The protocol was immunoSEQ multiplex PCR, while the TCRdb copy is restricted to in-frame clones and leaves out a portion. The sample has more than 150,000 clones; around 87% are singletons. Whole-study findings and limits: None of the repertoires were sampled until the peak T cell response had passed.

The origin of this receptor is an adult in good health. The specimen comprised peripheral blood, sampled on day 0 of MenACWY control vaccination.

CDR3 DNA: TGCAGTGCTACTGAGGAACAGGGATATAGCAATCAGCCCCAGCATTTT. Translation: CSATEEQGYSNQPQHF. The V and J genes are TRBV20-1 and TRBJ1-5; a possible D gene is TRBD1 (6 bases). Germline CDR1 reads DFQATT; CDR2 reads SNEGSKA (reference sequence). CDR3 length: 16 amino acids. Trimming took off 4 bases at V and 0 bases at J, with 16 bases between the two ends.